This TCR beta chain was identified during a study of human T cells and chemical hapten exposure. In TCRdb, the RACE reads were re-called with MiXCR into one record per CDR3 protein. The sample carries around 99,000 distinct CDR3 sequences, roughly 12% recorded once. This clonotype was seen only a few times. V lost 5 bases and J lost 3, with 8 bases in between. Per the germline V gene, CDR1 is SEHNR and CDR2 is FQNEAQ (reference sequence). The length of the CDR3 is 12 residues. Time point given: patch test 1, 2 weeks after DPC sensitization. The treatment denotes: therapeutic diphenylcyclopropenone sensitization with weekly scalp DPC.

The rearrangement joins TRBV7-9 to TRBJ2-7, with D unresolved. The sample here was whole blood, taken in connection with sensitization to the hapten diphenylcyclopropenone (DPC). The receptor comes from a woman in her 40s with alopecia areata. Some clones in this sample may be carry-over from other donors' samples. The CDR3 region has the DNA TGTGCCAGCAGCAAAAGACACTACGAGCAGTACTTC. Translation: CASSKRHYEQYF.